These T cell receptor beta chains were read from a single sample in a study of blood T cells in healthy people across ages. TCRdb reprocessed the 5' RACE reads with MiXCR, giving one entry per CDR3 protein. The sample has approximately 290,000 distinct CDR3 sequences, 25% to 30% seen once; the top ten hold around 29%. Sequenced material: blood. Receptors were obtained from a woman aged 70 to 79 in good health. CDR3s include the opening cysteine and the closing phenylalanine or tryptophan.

cdr3_aa: CAAASLGGYYEQYF
v_call: TRBV12-5
j_call: TRBJ2-7

cdr3_aa: CASSPTDSGGGYTF
v_call: TRBV4-2
j_call: TRBJ1-2

cdr3_aa: CASSDKGRRTQYF
v_call: TRBV25-1
j_call: TRBJ2-5

cdr3_aa: CASSLVSVGRRGYTF
v_call: TRBV11-2
j_call: TRBJ1-2

cdr3_aa: CASSYSDKEGDTQYF
v_call: TRBV6-6
j_call: TRBJ2-3

cdr3_aa: CASSGSGDDTQYF
v_call: TRBV10-2
j_call: TRBJ2-3

cdr3_aa: CSARQGGSYNEQFF
v_call: TRBV20-1
j_call: TRBJ2-1

cdr3_aa: CSVDKNTGELFF
v_call: TRBV29-1
j_call: TRBJ2-2

cdr3_aa: CSVDSGTAGYEQYF
v_call: TRBV29-1
j_call: TRBJ2-7

cdr3_aa: CASSLFGQGRDEQYF
v_call: TRBV27
j_call: TRBJ2-7